This T cell receptor beta chain was obtained from a study of blood T cells in healthy people across ages. Findings and caveats of the study: Across the age range, TCR beta diversity per million T cells fell in a roughly linear way. PBMCs left unsorted prevented a conclusive naive versus antigen-experienced comparison.

This clonotype occurred many times. What it binds is unknown. Every participating donor contributed roughly 9.6 milliliters of peripheral blood through a draw. The second PCR ran roughly 7 to 12 cycles with a sample-barcoded 5' primer and J-beta primers. CDR3-containing paired-end reads numbered at least 3 million in each sample. TCRdb reprocessed the 5' RACE reads with MiXCR, giving one entry per CDR3 protein. The sample includes over a million distinct CDR3 sequences, 35% to 50% of them seen just once. CDR1 MDHEN and CDR2 SYDVKM come from the germline V gene. The CDR3 sequence is 15 residues long. Trimming removed 4 bases from V and 1 base from J, with 14 bases in between.

Sequenced material: blood. The rearrangement uses TRBV28 and TRBJ2-7; D possibly corresponds to TRBD2 (6 bases). This clonotype was sampled from an older woman in good health. CDR3 sequence (DNA): TGTGCCAGCAGTTCGGGGGACTTGATTTCCTACGAGCAGTACTTC. Its protein product is CASSSGDLISYEQYF.